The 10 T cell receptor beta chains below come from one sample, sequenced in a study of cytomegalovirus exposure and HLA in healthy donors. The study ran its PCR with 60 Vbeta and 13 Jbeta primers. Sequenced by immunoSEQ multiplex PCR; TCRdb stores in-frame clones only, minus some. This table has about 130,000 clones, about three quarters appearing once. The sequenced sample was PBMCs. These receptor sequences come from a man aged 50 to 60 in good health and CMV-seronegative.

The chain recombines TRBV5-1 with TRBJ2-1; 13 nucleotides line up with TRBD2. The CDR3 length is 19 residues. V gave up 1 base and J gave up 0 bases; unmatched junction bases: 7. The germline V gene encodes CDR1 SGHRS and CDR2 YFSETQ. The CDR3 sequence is CASSLLTSGGASSYNEQFF. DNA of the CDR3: TGCGCCAGCAGCTTGTTAACTAGCGGGGGGGCCAGCTCCTACAATGAGCAGTTCTTC. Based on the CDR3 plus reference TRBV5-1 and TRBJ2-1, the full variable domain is KAGVTQTPRYLIKTRGQQVTLSCSPISGHRSVSWYQQTPGQGLQFLFEYFSETQRNKGNFPGRFSGRQFSNSRSEMNVSTLELGDSALYLCASSLLTSGGASSYNEQFFGPGTRLTVL.

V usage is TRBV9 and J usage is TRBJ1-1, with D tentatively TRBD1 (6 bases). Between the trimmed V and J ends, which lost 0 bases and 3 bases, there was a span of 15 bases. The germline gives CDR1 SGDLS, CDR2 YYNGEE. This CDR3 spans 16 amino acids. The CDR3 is CASSVEGGGEHTEAFF. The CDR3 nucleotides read TGTGCCAGCAGCGTAGAAGGAGGGGGGGAGCACACTGAAGCTTTCTTT.

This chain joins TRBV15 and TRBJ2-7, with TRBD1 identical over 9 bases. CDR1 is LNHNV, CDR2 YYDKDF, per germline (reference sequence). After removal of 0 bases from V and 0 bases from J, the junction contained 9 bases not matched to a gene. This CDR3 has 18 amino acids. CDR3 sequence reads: CATSRDPMGTGISYEQYF. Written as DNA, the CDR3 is TGTGCCACCAGCAGAGATCCCATGGGGACAGGGATCTCCTACGAGCAGTACTTC.

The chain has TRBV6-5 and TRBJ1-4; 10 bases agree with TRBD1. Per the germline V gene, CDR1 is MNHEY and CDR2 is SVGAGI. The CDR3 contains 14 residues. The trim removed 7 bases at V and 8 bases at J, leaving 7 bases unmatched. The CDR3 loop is CASKPTGGVEKLFF. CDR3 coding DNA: TGTGCCAGCAAGCCGACAGGGGGCGTCGAAAAACTGTTTTTT.

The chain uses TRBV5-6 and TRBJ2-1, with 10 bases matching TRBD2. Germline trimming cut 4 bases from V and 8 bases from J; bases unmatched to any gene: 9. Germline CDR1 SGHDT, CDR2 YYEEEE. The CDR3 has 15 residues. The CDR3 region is CASSPDSGGHYEQFF. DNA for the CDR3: TGTGCCAGCAGCCCGGATAGCGGGGGGCACTATGAGCAGTTCTTC.

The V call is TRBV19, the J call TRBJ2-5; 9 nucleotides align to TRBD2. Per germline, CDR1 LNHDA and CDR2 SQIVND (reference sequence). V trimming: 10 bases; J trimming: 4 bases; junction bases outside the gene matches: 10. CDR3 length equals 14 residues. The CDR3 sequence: CATGGGGARETQYF. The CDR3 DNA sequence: TGTGCCACTGGAGGCGGGGGGGCCAGAGAGACCCAGTACTTC.

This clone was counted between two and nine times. The CDR3 is CASSLMKRQETQYF. The CDR3 coding sequence is TGTGCCAGCAGCTTAATGAAGCGCCAAGAGACCCAGTACTTC. The rearrangement links TRBV11-2 to TRBJ2-5; the D is unclear. Trimming removed 2 bases at V and 1 base at J, with 8 bases between. CDR1 and CDR2 from the germline V gene are SGHAT and FQNNGV. The CDR3 is made up of 14 amino acids.

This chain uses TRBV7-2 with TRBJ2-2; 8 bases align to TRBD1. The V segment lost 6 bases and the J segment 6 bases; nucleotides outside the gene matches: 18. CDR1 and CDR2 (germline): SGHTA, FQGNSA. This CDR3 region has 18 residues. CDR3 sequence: CASRLPWWGQGAAGELFF. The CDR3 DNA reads TGTGCCAGCAGGCTCCCCTGGTGGGGCCAGGGGGCGGCCGGGGAGCTGTTTTTT.

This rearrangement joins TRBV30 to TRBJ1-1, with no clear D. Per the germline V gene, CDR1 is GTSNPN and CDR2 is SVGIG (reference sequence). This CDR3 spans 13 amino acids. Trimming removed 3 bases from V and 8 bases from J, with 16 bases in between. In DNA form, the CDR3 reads TGTGCCTGGAGAAGACTGGCTCCTCTAGAAGCTTTCTTT. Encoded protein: CAWRRLAPLEAFF.

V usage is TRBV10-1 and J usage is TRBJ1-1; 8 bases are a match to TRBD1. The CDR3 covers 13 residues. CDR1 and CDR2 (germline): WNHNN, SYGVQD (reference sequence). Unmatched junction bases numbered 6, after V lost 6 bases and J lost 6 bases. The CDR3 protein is CASSRTGLSEAFF. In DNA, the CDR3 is TGCGCCAGCAGCCGGACAGGGCTCTCTGAAGCTTTCTTT.